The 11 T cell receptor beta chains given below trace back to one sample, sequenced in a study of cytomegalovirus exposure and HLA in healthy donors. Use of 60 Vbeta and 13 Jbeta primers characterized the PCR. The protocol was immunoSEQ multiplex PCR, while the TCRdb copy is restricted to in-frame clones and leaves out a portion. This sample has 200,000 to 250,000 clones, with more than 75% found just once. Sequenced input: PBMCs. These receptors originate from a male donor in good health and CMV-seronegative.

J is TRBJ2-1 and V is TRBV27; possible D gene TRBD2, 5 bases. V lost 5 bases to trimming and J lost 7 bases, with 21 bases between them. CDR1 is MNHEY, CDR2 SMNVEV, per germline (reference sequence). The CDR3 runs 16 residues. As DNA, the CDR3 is TGTGCCAGCAGTCCCGGGAACCGACTGATTCTAAATGAGCAGTTCTTC. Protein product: CASSPGNRLILNEQFF.

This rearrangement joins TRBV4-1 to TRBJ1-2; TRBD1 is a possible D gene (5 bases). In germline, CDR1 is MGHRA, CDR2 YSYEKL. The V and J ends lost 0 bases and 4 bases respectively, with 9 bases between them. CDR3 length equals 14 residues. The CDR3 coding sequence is TGCGCCAGCAGCCAAGATGGGGCAGTCTATGGCTACACCTTC. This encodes CASSQDGAVYGYTF.

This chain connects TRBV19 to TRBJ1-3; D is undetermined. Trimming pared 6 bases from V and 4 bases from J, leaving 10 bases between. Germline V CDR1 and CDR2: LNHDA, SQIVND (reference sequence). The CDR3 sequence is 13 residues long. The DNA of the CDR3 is TGTGCCAGTAGACTCGCGGCGGGAAACACCATATATTTT. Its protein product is CASRLAAGNTIYF.

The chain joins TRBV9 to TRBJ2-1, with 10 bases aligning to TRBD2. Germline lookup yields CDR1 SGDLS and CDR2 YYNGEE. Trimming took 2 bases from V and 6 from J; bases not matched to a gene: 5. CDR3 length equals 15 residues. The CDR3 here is CASSVGLAAFNEQFF. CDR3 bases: TGTGCCAGCAGCGTCGGACTAGCGGCATTCAATGAGCAGTTCTTC.

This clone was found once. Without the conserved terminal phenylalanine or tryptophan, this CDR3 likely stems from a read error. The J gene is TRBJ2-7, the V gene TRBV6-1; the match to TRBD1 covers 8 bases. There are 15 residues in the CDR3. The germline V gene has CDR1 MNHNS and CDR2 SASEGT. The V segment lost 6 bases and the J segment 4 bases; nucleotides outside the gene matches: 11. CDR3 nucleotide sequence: TGTGCCAGCAGCCCGGACAGGGTAACCGTGTACGAGCAGTACCTC. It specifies CASSPDRVTVYEQYL.

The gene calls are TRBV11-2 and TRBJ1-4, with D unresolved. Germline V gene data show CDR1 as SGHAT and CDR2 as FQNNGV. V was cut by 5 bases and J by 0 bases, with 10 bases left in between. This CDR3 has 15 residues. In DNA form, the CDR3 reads TGTGCCAGCAGCGACTCCGGGTCAACTAATGAAAAACTGTTTTTT. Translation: CASSDSGSTNEKLFF.

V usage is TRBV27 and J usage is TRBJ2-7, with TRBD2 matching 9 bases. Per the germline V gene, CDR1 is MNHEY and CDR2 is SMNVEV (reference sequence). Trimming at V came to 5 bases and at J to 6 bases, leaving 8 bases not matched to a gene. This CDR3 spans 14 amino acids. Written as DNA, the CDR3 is TGTGCCAGCAGTATCATAGCGGGAGTCGGCGAGCAGTACTTC. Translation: CASSIIAGVGEQYF.

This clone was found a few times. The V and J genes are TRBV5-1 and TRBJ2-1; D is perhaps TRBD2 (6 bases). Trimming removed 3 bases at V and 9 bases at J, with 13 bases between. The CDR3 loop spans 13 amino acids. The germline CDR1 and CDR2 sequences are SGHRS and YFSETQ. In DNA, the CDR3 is TGCGCCAGCAGCTCCCCGGGGGTCGGTGAGCAGTTCTTC. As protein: CASSSPGVGEQFF.

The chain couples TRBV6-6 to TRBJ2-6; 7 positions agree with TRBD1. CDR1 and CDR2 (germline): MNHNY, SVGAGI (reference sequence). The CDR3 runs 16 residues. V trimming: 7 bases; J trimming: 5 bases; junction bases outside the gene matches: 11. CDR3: CASNLTGRTRANVLTF. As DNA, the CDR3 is TGTGCCAGCAACCTGACAGGGCGCACCCGGGCCAACGTCCTGACTTTC.

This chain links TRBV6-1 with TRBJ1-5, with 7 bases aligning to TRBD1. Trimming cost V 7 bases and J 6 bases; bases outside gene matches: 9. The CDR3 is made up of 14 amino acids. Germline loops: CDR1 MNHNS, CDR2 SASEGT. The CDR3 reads CASIETGRSQPQHF. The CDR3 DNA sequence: TGTGCCAGCATTGAGACAGGGAGGAGTCAGCCCCAGCATTTT.

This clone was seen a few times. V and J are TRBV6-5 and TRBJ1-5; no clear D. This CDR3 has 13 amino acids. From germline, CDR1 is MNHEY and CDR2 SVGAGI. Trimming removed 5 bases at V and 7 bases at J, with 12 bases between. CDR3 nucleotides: TGTGCCAGCAGTCCTGAGCGAAGGCAGCCCCAGCATTTT. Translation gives CASSPERRQPQHF.